This T cell receptor (beta chain) was obtained from a study of CD8 T cells in ankylosing spondylitis. Study-level points and caveats: There was a TCR beta motif, made of several highly homologous variants, that appeared characteristic of ankylosing spondylitis blood. Certain motif variants had earlier been reported in reactive arthritis synovial fluid and blood. Disease-linked clones bore a CD8+ phenotype and were relatively rare in peripheral blood. Disease-linked clones were reportedly significantly enriched in matched ankylosing spondylitis synovial fluid.

V shed 5 bases and J 4 bases; nucleotides not matched to a gene: 7. The germline gives CDR1 SGHTA, CDR2 FQGTGA. This CDR3 contains 15 residues. This clonotype was observed a few times. Its target is not known. Library preparation for TCR beta used quantitative 5'-RACE with molecular barcodes. TCRdb analysed the 5' RACE reads with MiXCR anew, one entry per CDR3 protein. The data contain about 840,000 distinct CDR3 sequences, roughly 10% of them singletons. This clonotype originated in a male donor with ankylosing spondylitis. The sequenced sample consisted of blood, either unsorted or a sorted T cell fraction (not recorded which). This chain uses TRBV7-3 with TRBJ2-1; 8 bases line up with TRBD2. CDR3 protein: CASSTGLVSYNEQFF. For the CDR3, the DNA is TGTGCCAGCAGCACGGGACTAGTTAGTTACAATGAGCAGTTCTTC.